This TCR beta chain was documented in a study of cytomegalovirus exposure and HLA in healthy donors. The study, taken as a whole, reports: In a later analysis, TCR beta V- and J-gene trimming was associated with a missense DCLRE1C variant. Highest at DRB1 and lowest at HLA-C, TCR association rates differed among HLA loci in a later analysis. Segments of the TCR beta V type were, in most cases, productive about 87% or about 30% of the time in an earlier analysis.

It was with 60 Vbeta and 13 Jbeta primers that the PCR ran. TCRdb's copy holds only in-frame clones and misses some; the assay was immunoSEQ multiplex PCR. Of roughly 240,000 clones detected, roughly 82% appear once; the ten largest clones hold more than 5%. The sample holds one count of this clone. What it binds is unknown. These donors, healthy bone marrow donors, were studied. Germline assignment: CDR1 GTSNPN and CDR2 SVGIG (reference sequence). V lost 3 bases, J lost 0 bases, and 17 bases lay in between. The CDR3 spans 16 residues. What was sequenced was PBMCs. The chain uses TRBV30 and TRBJ1-2; D perhaps matches TRBD1 (6 bases). The source is a woman aged 40 to 50 in good health and CMV-seropositive. The CDR3 nucleotides are TGTGCCTGGAGCGTAGGGGGGGGACCTTCTAACTATGGCTACACCTTC. This gives the protein CAWSVGGGPSNYGYTF.